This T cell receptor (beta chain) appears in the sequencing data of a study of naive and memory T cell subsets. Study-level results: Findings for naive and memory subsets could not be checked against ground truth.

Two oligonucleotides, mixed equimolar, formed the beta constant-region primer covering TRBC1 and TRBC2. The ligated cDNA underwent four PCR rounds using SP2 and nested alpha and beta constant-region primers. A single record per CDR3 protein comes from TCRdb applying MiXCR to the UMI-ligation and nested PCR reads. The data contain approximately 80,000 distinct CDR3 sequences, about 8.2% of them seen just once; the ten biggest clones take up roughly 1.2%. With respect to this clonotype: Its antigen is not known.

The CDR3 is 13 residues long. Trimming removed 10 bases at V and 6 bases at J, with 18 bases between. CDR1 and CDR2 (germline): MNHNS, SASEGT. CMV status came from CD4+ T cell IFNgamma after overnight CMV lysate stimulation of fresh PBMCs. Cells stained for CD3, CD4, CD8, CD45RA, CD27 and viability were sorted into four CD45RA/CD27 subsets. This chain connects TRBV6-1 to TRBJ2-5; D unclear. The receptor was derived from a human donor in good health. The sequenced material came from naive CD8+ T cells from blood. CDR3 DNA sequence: TGTGCCACTCTGCAGCGTCAAGGAAAGACCCAGTACTTC. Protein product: CATLQRQGKTQYF.